This T cell receptor beta chain was recovered during a study of cytomegalovirus exposure and HLA in healthy donors. Study observations and caveats: Altogether, about 160 TCR beta chains were recorded as cytomegalovirus-associated. Serostatus for CMV was the only available immune exposure information.

Concerning this clone itself: What it recognizes is unknown.

V shed 2 bases, J shed 1 base, and the junction held 2 bases outside the gene matches. The CDR3 is 14 amino acids. The germline V gene encodes CDR1 MDHEN and CDR2 SYDVKM. 13 Jbeta primers and 60 Vbeta primers were used for the PCR. Authors' methods: Around 9.9 million shared chains were among the about 80 million unique TCR beta chains that a later analysis counted. Sequencing used immunoSEQ multiplex PCR; TCRdb keeps in-frame clones, though not all of them. The V and J calls and clone size come from that table; D and trimming were worked out from the DNA. The table lists 130,000 or so clones, about 73% of them singletons.

Specimen: PBMCs. J is TRBJ2-7 and V is TRBV28; 7 bases line up with TRBD1. This clonotype originated in a middle-aged woman in good health and CMV-seropositive. The CDR3 nucleotides are TGTGCCAGCAGTTTAAGGGGACAGTCCTACGAGCAGTACTTC. Protein product: CASSLRGQSYEQYF.